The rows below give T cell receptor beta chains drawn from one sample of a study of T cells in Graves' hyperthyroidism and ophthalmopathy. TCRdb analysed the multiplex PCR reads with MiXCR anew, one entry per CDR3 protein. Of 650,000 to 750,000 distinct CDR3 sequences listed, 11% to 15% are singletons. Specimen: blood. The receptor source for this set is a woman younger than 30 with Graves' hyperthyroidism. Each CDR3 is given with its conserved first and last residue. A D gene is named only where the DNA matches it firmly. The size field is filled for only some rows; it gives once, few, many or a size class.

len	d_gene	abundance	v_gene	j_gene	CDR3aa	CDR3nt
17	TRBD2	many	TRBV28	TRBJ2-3	CASSTDRTSGETDTQYF	TGTGCCAGCAGTACAGACCGGACTAGCGGGGAGACAGATACGCAGTATTTT
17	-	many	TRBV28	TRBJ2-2	CASSLTAGWVNTGELFF	TGTGCCAGCAGTTTAACCGCGGGATGGGTGAACACCGGGGAGCTGTTTTTT
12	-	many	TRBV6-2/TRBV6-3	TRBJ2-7	CASSYPPSEQYF	TGTGCCAGCAGTTACCCCCCCAGCGAGCAGTACTTC
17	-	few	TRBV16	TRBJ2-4	CASSQSGLQGAKNIQYF	TGTGCCAGCAGCCAATCGGGACTACAGGGGGCCAAAAACATTCAGTACTTC
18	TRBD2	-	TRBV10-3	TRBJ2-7	CAISEAGSWTSGSYEQYF	TGTGCCATCAGTGAGGCCGGGTCGTGGACTAGCGGCTCCTACGAGCAGTACTTC
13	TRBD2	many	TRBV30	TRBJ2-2	CAWMREGPGELFF	TGTGCCTGGATGCGGGAGGGCCCCGGGGAGCTGTTTTTT
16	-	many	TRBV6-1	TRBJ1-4	CASSAVGGATNEKLFF	TGTGCCAGCAGTGCTGTCGGGGGGGCAACTAATGAAAAACTGTTTTTT
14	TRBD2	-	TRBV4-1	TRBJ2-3	CASSLRTSPDTQYF	TGCGCCAGCAGCCTTCGGACTAGTCCAGATACGCAGTATTTT
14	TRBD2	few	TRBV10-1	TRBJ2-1	CASSEFGTSNEQFF	TGCGCCAGCAGTGAATTTGGGACTAGCAATGAGCAGTTCTTC
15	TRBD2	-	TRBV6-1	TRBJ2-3	CASRNSGLSTDTQYF	TGTGCCAGCAGGAATAGCGGGCTTAGCACAGATACGCAGTATTTT
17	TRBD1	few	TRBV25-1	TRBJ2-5	CASSEFRTGIPGETQYF	TGTGCCAGCAGTGAATTTCGGACAGGGATACCGGGGGAGACCCAGTACTTC
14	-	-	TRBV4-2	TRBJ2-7	CASSQVQTTYEQYF	TGTGCCAGCAGCCAAGTGCAGACGACCTACGAGCAGTACTTC
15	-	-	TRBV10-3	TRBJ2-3	CAISESLGIADTQYF	TGTGCCATCAGTGAGTCGTTGGGGATCGCAGATACGCAGTATTTT
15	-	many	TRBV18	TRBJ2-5	CASSPPGQRGETQYF	TGTGCCAGCTCACCTCCTGGCCAGAGAGGGGAGACCCAGTACTTC
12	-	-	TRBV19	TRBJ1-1	CASNAGNTEAFF	TGTGCCAGTAATGCAGGGAACACTGAAGCTTTCTTT
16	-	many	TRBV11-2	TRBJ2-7	CASSPRGGLGMDEQYF	TGTGCCAGCAGCCCCCGCGGGGGCTTGGGGATGGACGAGCAGTACTTC
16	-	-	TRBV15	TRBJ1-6	CATRTDYPSYNSPLRF	TGTGCCACCAGAACTGATTACCCCTCCTATAATTCACCCCTCCGCTTT
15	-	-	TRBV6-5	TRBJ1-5	CASSSGVWGNQPQHF	TGTGCCAGCAGTTCAGGGGTCTGGGGCAATCAGCCCCAGCATTTT
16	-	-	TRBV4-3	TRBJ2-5	CASSQDPAGRGETQYF	TGCGCCAGCAGCCAAGATCCAGCGGGAAGGGGGGAGACCCAGTACTTC
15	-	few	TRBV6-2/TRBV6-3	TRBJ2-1	CASSFIGDLPNEQFF	TGTGCCAGCAGTTTTATAGGGGACTTACCAAATGAGCAGTTCTTC
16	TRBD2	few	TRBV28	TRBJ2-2	CASSLKLAGGAGELSF	TGTGCCAGCAGTTTGAAACTAGCGGGAGGAGCCGGGGAGCTGTCTTTT
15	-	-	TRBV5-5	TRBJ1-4	CASSPTGTGYEKLFF	TGTGCCAGCAGCCCAACAGGGACCGGTTATGAAAAACTGTTTTTT
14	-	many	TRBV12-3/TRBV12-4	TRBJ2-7	CASSPQIEAYEQYF	TGTGCCAGCAGTCCCCAAATAGAGGCGTACGAGCAGTACTTC
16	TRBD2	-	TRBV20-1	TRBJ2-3	CSASISSGRNTDTQYF	TGCAGTGCTAGTATATCTAGCGGGAGAAACACAGATACGCAGTATTTT
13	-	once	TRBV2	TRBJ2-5	CASSEDPQETQYF	TGTGCCAGCAGTGAAGACCCTCAAGAGACCCAGTACTTC
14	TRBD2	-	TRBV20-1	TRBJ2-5	CSATRTSGRETQYF	TGCAGTGCTACCCGGACTAGCGGGAGGGAGACCCAGTACTTC
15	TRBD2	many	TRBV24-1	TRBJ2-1	CATSAGGRANNEQFF	TGTGCCACCAGTGCAGGTGGGAGGGCCAACAATGAGCAGTTCTTC
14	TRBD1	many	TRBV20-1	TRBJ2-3	CSARDRGGTDTQYF	TGCAGTGCTCGGGACAGGGGAGGCACAGATACGCAGTATTTT
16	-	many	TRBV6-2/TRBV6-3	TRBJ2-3	CASSKHMTRRTDTQYF	TGTGCCAGCAGTAAACATATGACTCGTCGGACAGATACGCAGTATTTT
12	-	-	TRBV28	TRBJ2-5	CASSLPEETQYF	TGTGCCAGCAGTTTGCCCGAAGAGACCCAGTACTTC
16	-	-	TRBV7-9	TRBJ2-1	CASSGLGRLHDNEQFF	TGTGCCAGCAGCGGGCTGGGGAGGTTGCATGACAATGAGCAGTTCTTC
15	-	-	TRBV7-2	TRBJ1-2	CASSAQQGLTGGYTF	TGTGCCAGCAGCGCCCAACAGGGTTTAACCGGTGGCTACACCTTC
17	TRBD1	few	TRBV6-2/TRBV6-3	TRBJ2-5	CASSSQLKTGWGETQYF	TGTGCCAGCAGTTCTCAGCTAAAGACAGGGTGGGGAGAGACCCAGTACTTC
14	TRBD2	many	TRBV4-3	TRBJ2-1	CASSGGLARNEQFF	TGCGCCAGCAGCGGGGGACTAGCGCGTAATGAGCAGTTCTTC
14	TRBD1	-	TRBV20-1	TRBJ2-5	CSARVGTGQETQYF	TGCAGTGCTAGAGTGGGGACAGGCCAAGAGACCCAGTACTTC
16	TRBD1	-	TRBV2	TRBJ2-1	CASSVKGQGEWNEQFF	TGTGCCAGCAGCGTAAAGGGACAGGGGGAATGGAATGAGCAGTTCTTC
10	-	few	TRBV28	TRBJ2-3	CAIGPDTQYF	TGTGCCATTGGGCCAGATACGCAGTATTTT
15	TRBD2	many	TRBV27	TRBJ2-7	CASRTGLAAVYEQYF	TGTGCCAGCAGGACGGGACTAGCGGCAGTCTACGAGCAGTACTTC
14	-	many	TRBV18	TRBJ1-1	CASSPGLMNTEAFF	TGTGCCAGCTCACCAGGGCTCATGAACACTGAAGCTTTCTTT
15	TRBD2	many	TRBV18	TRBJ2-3	CASSPLSLAGDTQYF	TGTGCCAGCTCACCACTGTCCCTAGCGGGAGATACGCAGTATTTT
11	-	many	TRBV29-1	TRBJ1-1	CSGNMNTEAFF	TGCAGCGGTAACATGAACACTGAAGCTTTCTTT
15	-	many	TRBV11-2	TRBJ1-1	CASSFIQGLITEAFF	TGTGCCAGCAGTTTCATCCAGGGTTTGATCACTGAAGCTTTCTTT
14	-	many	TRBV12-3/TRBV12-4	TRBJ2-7	CASRPAYRAYEQYF	TGTGCCAGCAGACCCGCTTACAGGGCTTACGAGCAGTACTTC
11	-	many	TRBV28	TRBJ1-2	CASSYPYGYTF	TGTGCCAGCAGTTACCCCTATGGCTACACCTTC
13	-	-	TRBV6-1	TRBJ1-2	CASSYGGALGYTF	TGTGCCAGCAGTTACGGGGGGGCGCTGGGCTACACCTTC